Described below is a single TCR beta chain sequence and its context. The target antigen is unknown. These data are taken from a study of beta chain features in type 1 diabetes. Study findings and constraints: TCRB CDR3s were moderately but significantly shorter in Type 1 diabetes patients in all four CD4+ subsets. The naive, central memory and Treg TCRB repertoires looked more alike in patients than they did in healthy donors.

Every isolated RNA sample was fully reverse transcribed, so sequencing captured expressed TCRB transcripts. TCRdb's copy holds only in-frame clones and misses some; the assay was immunoSEQ multiplex PCR. The sample yields a few hundred thousand clones, about 15% seen once. Donors underwent one heparinised blood draw, about 110 mL on average. Cell sorting via CD45RO/CCR7/CD25/CD127/CD95/CD27 was performed to obtain CD4+ naive, central memory, regulatory and stem cell-like memory cells. Purity exceeding 98% was reached by all sorted populations. The origin of this receptor is a man between 25 and 39 years old with type 1 diabetes. The sample taken for sequencing was naive CD4+ T cells from blood.

The CDR3 spells CAISLGASDEKLFF. The DNA for the CDR3 is TGTGCCATCAGCCTTGGAGCTTCGGATGAAAAACTGTTTTTT. V gene TRBV10-3 combines with J gene TRBJ1-4; D is uncertain. Germline assignment: CDR1 ENHRY and CDR2 SYGVKD. The length of the CDR3 is 14 residues. V was pared by 6 bases and J by 6 bases, with 14 bases between.